This is a list of T cell receptor beta chains from one sample in a study of cytomegalovirus exposure and HLA in healthy donors. Sequencing used immunoSEQ multiplex PCR; TCRdb keeps in-frame clones, though not all of them. The data hold around 45,000 clones, with 80% to 95% observed a single time. Sequencing was done on a sample of PBMCs. Every receptor here comes from a man aged 18 to 35 in good health and CMV-seronegative. CDR3s leave out the opening cysteine and the closing phenylalanine or tryptophan.

TRBV5-6,TRBJ1-3,9,ASSFRDTIY
TRBV2,TRBJ2-3,13,ATPRGTGSTDTQY
TRBV5-1,TRBJ2-3,14,ASSLGLARDADTQY
TRBV4-3,TRBJ1-1,13,ASSRGQGMNTEAF
TRBV7-2,TRBJ2-6,17,ASSPYSGGLASGANVLT
TRBV5-1,TRBJ2-1,11,ASREGALGEQF
TRBV7-2,TRBJ2-1,13,ASSLAATSYNEQF
TRBV27,TRBJ2-7,13,ASSLLGGASSEQY
TRBV10-3,TRBJ2-7,11,AISEGTGNEQY
TRBV9,TRBJ2-7,13,ASSVGASGDYEQY